The source of this T cell receptor beta chain is a study of blood T cell repertoires in COVID-19. The CDR3 sequence is 17 residues long. With V trimmed by 2 bases and J by 3 bases, 11 bases remained unmatched. In germline, CDR1 is LNHNV, CDR2 YYDKDF (reference sequence). TCRdb keeps only in-frame clones here, not all; method: immunoSEQ multiplex PCR. The sample has 250,000 or so clones, roughly 90% seen once; the top ten hold approximately 9%. Clinical history reported by participants formed the basis on which cohorts were assigned. This receptor was identified in a middle-aged man who had recovered from COVID-19. This sequence joins TRBV15 and TRBJ2-7, with 9 bases identical to TRBD1. Sequencing used PBMCs or T cells enriched from blood (not recorded which). CDR3 region: CATSRLDRGRGNYEQYF. CDR3 sequence (DNA): TGTGCCACCAGCAGACTTGACAGGGGGAGGGGAAACTACGAGCAGTACTTC.